This T cell receptor beta chain was recovered during a study of blood T cells in healthy people across ages. The wider study: There was about one barcoded beta molecule captured by template switching per two T cells.

The authors ran a second PCR of about 7 to 11 cycles using a sample-barcoded 5' primer and a J-beta primer mix. TCRdb redid the calling of the 5' RACE reads with MiXCR, one entry per CDR3 protein. The sample includes about 1.8 million distinct CDR3 sequences, less than 50% seen only once; the top ten take 2% to 2.5%. Notes on the study in general: A greater number of naive CD4+ cells and higher diversity distinguished long-lived donors from aged donors. Researchers report that TCR beta diversity correlated strongly with naive T cell percentage.

Each donor supplied around 9.9 milliliters of peripheral blood. The germline CDR1 and CDR2 sequences are SGHRS and YFSETQ. J was trimmed by 9 bases and V by 7 bases; bases with no gene match: 6. The CDR3 extends over 13 amino acids. Note on this clonotype: Antigen specificity is unknown.

Input material: blood. The chain combines TRBV5-1 with TRBJ2-1, with 11 bases that match TRBD2. The clonotype originates from a middle-aged woman in good health. CDR3 bases: TGCGCCAGCGCAACTCTAGCGGGGGGTGAGCAGTTCTTC. Translated, it gives CASATLAGGEQFF.